Listed below are T cell receptor beta chains from one sample, sequenced in a study of OX40 agonist ivuxolimab in advanced cancers. Sequencing used immunoSEQ multiplex PCR; TCRdb keeps in-frame clones, though not all of them. The repertoire has around 40,000 clones, 80% of them found once; the top ten carry about 4%. Sequenced here: CD4+ or CD8+ T cells sorted from blood, sampled in a trial of the OX40 agonist ivuxolimab. These receptors originate from an adult with an advanced solid tumor such as melanoma, head and neck, liver or kidney cancer. The CDR3 runs from the conserved cysteine through the conserved F or W. Each record gives: D gene, clone size, V gene, J gene, CDR3 DNA, CDR3 protein. A D gene is named only where the DNA matches it firmly. Only some rows state a clone size, as once, few, many or a class for expanded clones.

D: TRBD1; size: -; V: TRBV5-1; J: TRBJ1-3; DNA: TGCGCCAACACTGACAGGGGAACAGGAAACACCATATATTTT; CDR3: CANTDRGTGNTIYF
D: -; size: -; V: TRBV5-1; J: TRBJ1-3; DNA: TGCGCCAGCAGCTTCGGGAGCTCTGGAAACACCATATATTTT; CDR3: CASSFGSSGNTIYF
D: TRBD2; size: -; V: TRBV28; J: TRBJ2-1; DNA: TGTGCCAGTACCCCGGGGGGATCTCCATGGGCGCAGTTCTTC; CDR3: CASTPGGSPWAQFF
D: -; size: -; V: TRBV11-2; J: TRBJ1-1; DNA: TGTGCCAGCAGCTTAACGAACGGCCGGCAAGCTTTCTTT; CDR3: CASSLTNGRQAFF
D: -; size: few; V: TRBV7-9; J: TRBJ2-5; DNA: TGTGCCAGCAGCTTATTTGAGGGCTCGGAGACCCAGTACTTC; CDR3: CASSLFEGSETQYF
D: -; size: -; V: TRBV9; J: TRBJ2-3; DNA: TGTGCCAGCAGCAAGGCCCACCAGACAGATACGCAGTATTTT; CDR3: CASSKAHQTDTQYF
D: -; size: -; V: TRBV5-1; J: TRBJ2-3; DNA: TGCGCCAGCAGAGAGAGCACAGATACGCAGTATTTT; CDR3: CASRESTDTQYF
D: -; size: -; V: TRBV7-6; J: TRBJ2-6; DNA: TGTGCCAGCAGCTTAGGACAGCTCTCTGGGGCCAACGTCCTGACTTTC; CDR3: CASSLGQLSGANVLTF
D: -; size: -; V: TRBV5-6; J: TRBJ1-2; DNA: TGTGCCAGCACGGGGGATACTAACTATGGCTACACCTTC; CDR3: CASTGDTNYGYTF
D: -; size: -; V: TRBV6-1; J: TRBJ1-5; DNA: TGTGCCAGCTGCCCTGGGAGCAATCAGCCCCAGCATTTT; CDR3: CASCPGSNQPQHF
D: -; size: -; V: TRBV7-2; J: TRBJ1-1; DNA: TGTGCCAGCAGCTTCCGACAGGTCGCTGAAGCTTTCTTT; CDR3: CASSFRQVAEAFF
D: -; size: once; V: TRBV9; J: TRBJ2-7; DNA: TGTGCCAGCAGCGTAGGGACTACCGGTAGCCTCAGGGAGCAGTACTTC; CDR3: CASSVGTTGSLREQYF
D: -; size: -; V: TRBV5-1; J: TRBJ1-1; DNA: TGCGCCAGCAGCTCTAGGGGGAGGTACACTGAAGCTTTCTTT; CDR3: CASSSRGRYTEAFF
D: -; size: once; V: TRBV5-8; J: TRBJ2-2; DNA: TGTGCCAGCAGCGCCCCCGGGGATACCGGGGAGCTGTTTTTT; CDR3: CASSAPGDTGELFF
D: -; size: -; V: TRBV6-5; J: TRBJ1-2; DNA: TGTGCCAGCGGGGACACATACAACTATGGCTACACCTTC; CDR3: CASGDTYNYGYTF
D: -; size: -; V: TRBV11-2; J: TRBJ1-3; DNA: TGTGCCAGCAGCTTAATGGACAGTGGAAACACCATATATTTT; CDR3: CASSLMDSGNTIYF
D: -; size: -; V: TRBV7-2; J: TRBJ1-2; DNA: TGTGCCAGCAGCCCCGGGACACCGCTGCCCCGTGGCTACACCTTC; CDR3: CASSPGTPLPRGYTF
D: TRBD2; size: -; V: TRBV10-3; J: TRBJ2-3; DNA: TGTGCCATCTCCTTTTCTAGCGGGGGGGCCGGAGATACGCAGTATTTT; CDR3: CAISFSSGGAGDTQYF
D: -; size: -; V: TRBV2; J: TRBJ2-5; DNA: TGTGCCAGCAGCCTCCCGGGAGTTCAAGAGACCCAGTACTTC; CDR3: CASSLPGVQETQYF
D: -; size: -; V: TRBV7-2; J: TRBJ1-4; DNA: TGTGCCAGCAGCCATCCCCCCCACGGCGAAAAACTGTTTTTT; CDR3: CASSHPPHGEKLFF
D: TRBD2; size: -; V: TRBV5-1; J: TRBJ2-1; DNA: TGCGCCAGCAGCTTGGGATTAGCGGGAGAGGACTTCAATGAGCAGTTCTTC; CDR3: CASSLGLAGEDFNEQFF
D: TRBD2; size: few; V: TRBV4-3; J: TRBJ2-3; DNA: TGCGCCAGCAGCCAAGCCCTCATAGCGGGAGCTAGCACAGATACGCAGTATTTT; CDR3: CASSQALIAGASTDTQYF
D: -; size: -; V: TRBV28; J: TRBJ2-5; DNA: TGTGCCAGCAGCAGCCCCCCCCAAGAGACCCAGTACTTC; CDR3: CASSSPPQETQYF
D: -; size: -; V: TRBV19; J: TRBJ2-5; DNA: TGTGCCAGTAGGGTCGGTATGGGAGGCGGAGAGACCCAGTACTTC; CDR3: CASRVGMGGGETQYF
D: -; size: -; V: TRBV10-1; J: TRBJ2-1; DNA: TGCGCCAGCAGCGTGGCCAACACCAACAATGAGCAGTTCTTC; CDR3: CASSVANTNNEQFF
D: -; size: -; V: TRBV2; J: TRBJ2-2; DNA: TGTGCCAGCAGTGAAGGTCGGACCGGGGAGCTGTTTTTT; CDR3: CASSEGRTGELFF
D: -; size: -; V: TRBV5-1; J: TRBJ2-1; DNA: TGCGCCAGCAGGCCAACAGGATTAAATGAGCAGTTCTTC; CDR3: CASRPTGLNEQFF
D: -; size: -; V: TRBV7-2; J: TRBJ2-7; DNA: TGTGCCAGCAGCCTTTCAGGGGCGCGCGAGCAGTACTTC; CDR3: CASSLSGAREQYF
D: -; size: -; V: TRBV2; J: TRBJ2-1; DNA: TGTGCCAGTACGCTGCAGGGGGGTAATGAGCAGTTCTTC; CDR3: CASTLQGGNEQFF
D: TRBD2; size: few; V: TRBV6-5; J: TRBJ2-2; DNA: TGTGCCAGCCGAGCGGGAGAGGCCGGGGAGCTGTTTTTT; CDR3: CASRAGEAGELFF
D: TRBD2; size: -; V: TRBV7-2; J: TRBJ2-4; DNA: TGTGCCAGCAGCTTAGGAGCGGGAGTAGCGAACATTCAGTACTTC; CDR3: CASSLGAGVANIQYF
D: -; size: -; V: TRBV30; J: TRBJ1-1; DNA: TGTGCCGGGGCGCTGGAACGGGACACTGAAGCTTTCTTT; CDR3: CAGALERDTEAFF
D: -; size: -; V: TRBV7-2; J: TRBJ2-5; DNA: TGTGCCAGCAGCTTAGATGGTGGCCTCCAAGAGACCCAGTACTTC; CDR3: CASSLDGGLQETQYF
D: TRBD1; size: -; V: TRBV5-6; J: TRBJ1-2; DNA: TGTGCCAGCAGCCACCAGGAACTCGGACAGGGGGCGTATGGCTACACCTTC; CDR3: CASSHQELGQGAYGYTF
D: -; size: -; V: TRBV7-2; J: TRBJ1-2; DNA: TGTGCCAGCAGCTTAGGCCAGGGGCTTCAAGCGCGGGGCTACACCTTC; CDR3: CASSLGQGLQARGYTF
D: -; size: -; V: TRBV25-1; J: TRBJ1-1; DNA: TGTGCCAGCAGGCAGGGGCCCCACACTGAAGCTTTCTTT; CDR3: CASRQGPHTEAFF
D: -; size: -; V: TRBV30; J: TRBJ1-5; DNA: TGTGCCTGGAACCTATTGGAGGGTTATCAGCCCCAGCATTTT; CDR3: CAWNLLEGYQPQHF
D: -; size: -; V: TRBV5-1; J: TRBJ2-1; DNA: TGCGCCAGCAGCTTGGGAGCTCAGGGGGAGCAGTTCTTC; CDR3: CASSLGAQGEQFF
D: TRBD2; size: -; V: TRBV12-5; J: TRBJ2-2; DNA: TGTGCTAGTGGTTCACTAGCGGGGGGTAATCCCGGGGAGCTGTTTTTT; CDR3: CASGSLAGGNPGELFF
D: TRBD1; size: -; V: TRBV6-1; J: TRBJ1-3; DNA: TGTGCCAGCAGCCCGGGACAGTCTGGAAACACCATATATTTT; CDR3: CASSPGQSGNTIYF
D: -; size: -; V: TRBV6-5; J: TRBJ1-1; DNA: TGTGCCAGCAGTTTGAACTCTGAAGCTTTCTTT; CDR3: CASSLNSEAFF
D: TRBD1; size: -; V: TRBV5-1; J: TRBJ2-5; DNA: TGCGCCAGCAGCGGGAGACAGGGTGAAGAGACCCAGTACTTC; CDR3: CASSGRQGEETQYF
D: TRBD1; size: -; V: TRBV11-2; J: TRBJ1-4; DNA: TGTGCCAGCAGCCGCCCCGGGACAGGGGATGAAAAACTGTTTTTT; CDR3: CASSRPGTGDEKLFF
D: -; size: few; V: TRBV6-5; J: TRBJ1-1; DNA: TGTGCCAGCAGTTATCAGGGTAGAACTGAAGCTTTCTTT; CDR3: CASSYQGRTEAFF
D: -; size: -; V: TRBV6-5; J: TRBJ1-2; DNA: TGTGCCAGCAGGTCAGGGTTGAACTATGGCTACACCTTC; CDR3: CASRSGLNYGYTF
D: TRBD1; size: -; V: TRBV27; J: TRBJ1-5; DNA: TGTGCCAGCAGTAGAACAGGGGGCAGACAGCCCCAGCATTTT; CDR3: CASSRTGGRQPQHF
D: -; size: -; V: TRBV27; J: TRBJ1-5; DNA: TGTGCCAGCAGTTTTCAACCGAATCAGCCCCAGCATTTT; CDR3: CASSFQPNQPQHF
D: TRBD2; size: -; V: TRBV25-1; J: TRBJ2-1; DNA: TGTGCCAGCAGTGACCCGGGGGGGGGAAATGAGCAGTTCTTC; CDR3: CASSDPGGGNEQFF
D: -; size: once; V: TRBV2; J: TRBJ2-7; DNA: TGTGCCAGCAGTGAGGCCAGCGGAGGCGAGCAGTACTTC; CDR3: CASSEASGGEQYF
D: -; size: -; V: TRBV4-2; J: TRBJ1-2; DNA: TGTGCCAGCAGCCAAGATTACAAGGGAGATGGCTACACCTTC; CDR3: CASSQDYKGDGYTF
D: -; size: -; V: TRBV2; J: TRBJ1-5; DNA: TGTGCCAGCAGTGCCCAGGGTGGACAGCCCCAGCATTTT; CDR3: CASSAQGGQPQHF